These T cell receptor beta chains were read from a single sample in a study of tumor-infiltrating lymphocytes in primary liver carcinoma. TCRdb independently ran MiXCR on the multiplex PCR reads; one entry per CDR3 protein. The sample has almost 200,000 distinct CDR3 sequences; about 65% are singletons. Sequenced material: peripheral blood. All receptors derive from a woman between 55 and 75 years old with primary liver carcinoma and hepatitis B virus infection. The CDR3 runs from the conserved cysteine through the conserved F or W. A D gene is named only where the DNA matches it firmly. Only part of the rows carry a size: once, few, many, or a class if the clone is expanded.

j_call d_call clone_size v_call cdr3_aa cdr3_nt
TRBJ1-2 TRBD1 many TRBV11-2 CASSSYRGENYGYTF TGTGCCAGCAGCTCGTACAGGGGAGAGAACTATGGCTACACCTTC
TRBJ2-5 TRBD1 many TRBV5-1 CASSSGQAQGETQYF TGCGCCAGCAGCTCAGGACAGGCCCAAGGAGAGACCCAGTACTTC
TRBJ2-3 NA many TRBV6-2/TRBV6-3 CASSDGDTQYF TGTGCCAGTTCTGACGGAGATACGCAGTATTTT
TRBJ2-5 NA NA TRBV11-2 CASRRPAGRETQYF TGTGCCAGCAGGCGACCAGCGGGCAGAGAGACCCAGTACTTC
TRBJ2-5 NA NA TRBV28 CASSLPVALRQETQYF TGTGCCAGCAGTTTACCTGTAGCGTTGAGGCAAGAGACCCAATACTTC
TRBJ1-5 NA NA TRBV6-1 CASSGISGRSNQPQHF TGTGCCAGCAGTGGAATATCTGGGCGTAGCAATCAGCCCCAGCATTTT
TRBJ2-7 NA few TRBV5-1 CASSAGALNYEQYF TGCGCCAGCAGCGCCGGGGCACTTAATTACGAGCAGTACTTC
TRBJ2-2 NA few TRBV7-9 CASSHSGGGRSSGELFF TGTGCCAGCAGCCACTCTGGGGGTGGCAGGTCCTCCGGGGAGCTGTTTTTT
TRBJ2-5 NA NA TRBV6-5 CASNPVTGDQETQYF TGTGCCAGCAATCCCGTGACAGGCGACCAAGAGACCCAGTACTTC
TRBJ2-5 TRBD1 NA TRBV7-9 CASSPPFGDRGFETQYF TGTGCCAGCAGCCCCCCATTTGGGGACAGGGGCTTTGAGACCCAGTACTTC
TRBJ2-3 NA many TRBV11-1 CASSFAQGRATDTQYF TGTGCCAGCAGCTTCGCCCAGGGCAGGGCCACAGATACGCAGTATTTT
TRBJ1-1 NA many TRBV30 CAWSVSAPEAFF TGTGCCTGGAGTGTGTCAGCCCCTGAAGCTTTCTTT
TRBJ2-5 NA NA TRBV5-1 CASSSAGGIQETQYF TGCGCCAGCTCCTCGGCAGGGGGGATACAAGAGACCCAGTACTTC
TRBJ2-2 NA many TRBV6-5 CASTDSGIGTGELFF TGTGCCAGCACTGATAGCGGTATAGGTACCGGGGAGCTGTTTTTT
TRBJ2-5 NA NA TRBV5-6 CASSPTGQETQYF TGTGCCAGCAGCCCAACAGGGCAAGAGACCCAGTACTTC
TRBJ2-5 NA many TRBV29-1 CSVELPKETQYF TGCAGCGTTGAATTACCCAAAGAGACCCAGTACTTC
TRBJ2-5 NA NA TRBV4-1 CARSQEPRKFPPDQETQYF TGCGCCAGGAGCCAAGAACCCAGGAAGTTTCCCCCTGACCAAGAGACCCAGTACTTC
TRBJ1-5 TRBD1 many TRBV12-3/TRBV12-4 CASRSGQGDQPQHF TGTGCCAGCAGGTCGGGACAGGGAGACCAGCCCCAGCATTTT
TRBJ2-1 NA NA TRBV4-2 CASSPEGGGQFF TGTGCCAGCAGCCCAGAAGGGGGAGGGCAGTTCTTC
TRBJ2-6 TRBD1 NA TRBV4-1 CASSPIRGQGTSYRPGANVLTF TGCGCCAGCAGCCCGATACGGGGACAGGGGACTTCGTATCGTCCTGGGGCCAACGTCCTGACTTTC